This TCR beta chain is drawn from a study of blood T cell repertoires in COVID-19. Study in general: The United States, Italy and Spain provided the acute and convalescent COVID-19 samples. PBMCs, B-cell-depleted T cells, or T cells provided the cDNA or gDNA that made up the material.

Some clones are missing from TCRdb's copy, which holds only in-frame ones; the method was immunoSEQ multiplex PCR. This table has over 85,000 clones, over 75% appearing once. This clonotype originated in a human donor with acute or convalescent COVID-19. The donor label of this sample is uncertain. Sequencing was done on a sample of peripheral blood.

The CDR3 is CAWSRGPDNEQFF. Here the CDR3 DNA reads TGTGCCTGGAGTAGAGGGCCGGACAATGAGCAGTTCTTC. The chain employs TRBV30 and TRBJ2-1; D might be TRBD2 (5 bases). V shed 2 bases and J shed 5 bases, with 10 bases lying between them. CDR3 length: 13 amino acids. Germline V CDR1 and CDR2: GTSNPN, SVGIG (reference sequence). The full variable domain, rest sourced from reference TRBV30 and TRBJ2-1, is SQTIHQWPATLVQPVGSPLSLECTVEGTSNPNLYWYRQAAGRGLQLLFYSVGIGQISSEVPQNLSASRPQDRQFILSSKKLLLSDSGFYLCAWSRGPDNEQFFGPGTRLTVL.